This T cell receptor beta chain was found in a study of low-dose radiotherapy and immunotherapy resistance in tumors. Overall study context: The study delivered 0.5 Gy per fraction every 2 weeks to Cohort 1, totaling 6.5 Gy.

TCRs underwent about 20 PCR cycles of amplification with a constant-region primer and V-primer adapter. TCRdb reprocessed the reads via MiXCR and lists one record per CDR3 protein. The sample has roughly 46,000 distinct CDR3 sequences, 12% seen once. Germline-derived CDR1 and CDR2 are SGHVS and FQNEAQ. This CDR3 is 11 amino acids long. The V and J ends lost 10 bases and 2 bases respectively, with 8 bases between them. As to time point: before trial treatment. This clonotype was detected ten times or more. The sequence derives from a female donor with ovarian cancer. Sequenced here: PBMCs, sampled before treatment. The genes are TRBV7-8 and TRBJ2-5, with D unresolved. CDR3 protein: CATRNQETQYF. The DNA of the CDR3 is TGTGCCACAAGGAATCAAGAGACCCAGTACTTC.